One and the same sample provided the 24 T cell receptor beta chains below, sequenced in a study of OX40 agonist ivuxolimab in advanced cancers. This table comes from immunoSEQ multiplex PCR, and its TCRdb copy is limited to in-frame clones, with some not included. The table lists around 68,000 clones, roughly 84% of them singletons. The input for sequencing was CD4+ or CD8+ T cells sorted from blood, taken in a trial of the OX40 agonist ivuxolimab. These receptors were taken from an adult with an advanced solid tumor such as melanoma, head and neck, liver or kidney cancer.

The rearrangement links TRBV27 to TRBJ1-1; D is perhaps TRBD1 (5 bases). V was shortened by 2 bases and J by 1 base, with 14 bases between the two germline ends. In germline, CDR1 is MNHEY, CDR2 SMNVEV (reference sequence). CDR3 length equals 16 residues. In DNA form, the CDR3 reads TGTGCCAGCAGTTTACGGTCAGGACAACAGAACACTGAAGCTTTCTTT. Its translation: CASSLRSGQQNTEAFF.

The rearrangement links TRBV11-2 to TRBJ2-1, with 8 bases aligning to TRBD2. Trimming took 6 bases from V and 7 from J; bases not matched to a gene: 11. Germline CDR1 reads SGHAT; CDR2 reads FQNNGV. There are 15 residues in the CDR3. CDR3 sequence (DNA): TGTGCCAGCAGTTCGCCGGGACTAGGAGGGAATGAGCAGTTCTTC. This encodes CASSSPGLGGNEQFF.

This chain joins TRBV7-9 and TRBJ2-1; TRBD2 agrees at 8 bases. Germline lookup yields CDR1 SEHNR and CDR2 FQNEAQ (reference sequence). This CDR3 comprises 13 residues. The trim removed 4 bases at V and 9 bases at J, leaving 5 bases unmatched. The CDR3 DNA follows: TGTGCCAGCAGCTCAGGACTAGCCGGTGAGCAGTTCTTC. Its translation: CASSSGLAGEQFF.

The chain joins TRBV19 to TRBJ2-6, with D unclear. Germline V gives CDR1 LNHDA, CDR2 SQIVND (reference sequence). V was shortened by 5 bases and J by 2 bases, with 4 bases between the two germline ends. This CDR3 contains 13 residues. The CDR3: CASSPTGANVLTF. CDR3 bases: TGTGCCAGTAGTCCAACTGGGGCCAACGTCCTGACTTTC. The full variable domain, in which reference TRBV19 and TRBJ2-6 provide the parts outside the CDR3, is DGGITQSPKYLFRKEGQNVTLSCEQNLNHDAMYWYRQDPGQGLRLIYYSQIVNDFQKGDIAEGYSVSREKKESFPLTVTSAQKNPTAFYLCASSPTGANVLTFGAGSRLTVL.

This sequence joins TRBV6-5 and TRBJ1-1; D might be TRBD1 (5 bases). The V gene lost 5 bases and the J gene lost 6 bases, with 13 bases spanning the gap. From germline, CDR1 is MNHEY and CDR2 SVGAGI. This CDR3 comprises 13 residues. The CDR3 DNA reads as TGTGCCAGCAGTGGGGACCCTAGGTCTGAAGCTTTCTTT. Translating it yields CASSGDPRSEAFF.

The J gene is TRBJ2-2, the V gene TRBV18; D gene unclear. CDR3 length equals 16 residues. Looked up from germline, CDR1 is KGHSH and CDR2 is LQKENI. V was pared by 2 bases and J by 0 bases, with 10 bases between. CDR3 nucleotides: TGTGCCAGCTCACCATCCACGGTGACGAACACCGGGGAGCTGTTTTTT. Translation: CASSPSTVTNTGELFF.

The J gene is TRBJ2-5, the V gene TRBV7-6, with 13 positions matching TRBD2. The J segment lost 5 bases and the V segment lost 4 bases, leaving 7 bases of the junction unmatched. The V gene's germline CDR1 is SGHVS and CDR2 FNYEAQ. The CDR3 is 16 residues long. CDR3 loop: CASSSTSGGSFETQYF. DNA for the CDR3: TGTGCCAGCAGCTCGACTAGCGGGGGGAGTTTTGAGACCCAGTACTTC.

This clone was picked up one time. This chain joins TRBV30 and TRBJ1-2, with D possibly being TRBD1 (6 bases). The V gene's germline CDR1 is GTSNPN and CDR2 SVGIG (reference sequence). V was clipped by 7 bases and J by 8 bases, with 29 bases between them. The length of the CDR3 is 16 residues. CDR3 in amino acids: CASPRGTRGGTGGYTF. CDR3 coding DNA: TGTGCCTCCCCGCGGGGGACGAGGGGGGGCACGGGAGGCTACACCTTC.

The chain joins TRBV7-8 to TRBJ2-4; 12 bases line up with TRBD2. The ends lost 1 base at V and 3 bases at J; junction bases unmatched: 7. Per germline, CDR1 SGHVS and CDR2 FQNEAQ. The CDR3 spans 18 residues. DNA of the CDR3: TGTGCCAGCAGCTTAGGTCCTAGCGGGGGGGCCGGCAAAAACATTCAGTACTTC. It is translated as CASSLGPSGGAGKNIQYF.

The chain combines TRBV5-4 with TRBJ1-1; 9 bases align to TRBD1. V shed 4 bases and J 5 bases; nucleotides not matched to a gene: 6. The CDR3 length is 14 residues. Looked up from germline, CDR1 is SGHNT and CDR2 is YYREEE (reference sequence). The CDR3 DNA is TGTGCCAGCAGCCGGGGACAGGGAGGGACTGAAGCTTTCTTT. This encodes CASSRGQGGTEAFF.

This chain uses TRBV4-2 with TRBJ1-4, with 9 bases aligning to TRBD1. The length of the CDR3 is 15 residues. Germline V gives CDR1 LGHNA, CDR2 YNFKEQ. The ends lost 3 bases at V and 5 bases at J; junction bases unmatched: 4. CDR3 coding DNA: TGTGCCAGCAGCCAGCAGACAGGGGGGAATGAAAAACTGTTTTTT. This codes for CASSQQTGGNEKLFF.

V is TRBV6-6 and J is TRBJ1-1, with D unresolved. CDR3 length equals 12 residues. Trimming shortened V by 0 bases and J by 7 bases, and 6 bases separated the two germline ends. Germline V gene lookup returns CDR1 MNHNY and CDR2 SVGAGI (reference sequence). The CDR3 region is CASSYSFSEAFF. CDR3 in DNA: TGTGCCAGCAGTTACTCGTTCAGTGAAGCTTTCTTT.

V is TRBV5-1 and J is TRBJ2-2; 8 bases line up with TRBD2. Germline values: CDR1 SGHRS, CDR2 YFSETQ. J was trimmed by 4 bases and V by 4 bases; bases with no gene match: 3. CDR3 length equals 14 residues. CDR3 residues: CASSPRGGTGELFF. DNA for the CDR3: TGCGCCAGCAGCCCTCGGGGGGGCACCGGGGAGCTGTTTTTT.

The V call is TRBV6-1, the J call TRBJ2-7; maybe TRBD1 (6 bases). V was pared by 0 bases and J by 0 bases, with 15 bases between. CDR1 is MNHNS, CDR2 SASEGT, per germline. There are 17 residues in the CDR3. The CDR3: CASSEASGQTFSYEQYF. CDR3 sequence (DNA): TGTGCCAGCAGTGAAGCCTCCGGACAGACCTTCTCCTACGAGCAGTACTTC.

The chain uses TRBV11-2 and TRBJ2-1, with 13 bases aligning to TRBD2. CDR3 size: 15 residues. The J segment lost 9 bases and the V segment lost 4 bases, leaving 6 bases of the junction unmatched. Germline V gene lookup returns CDR1 SGHAT and CDR2 FQNNGV. CDR3 sequence (DNA): TGTGCCAGCAGCTCCACTAGCGGGGGGGCGGGTGAGCAGTTCTTC. Translated: CASSSTSGGAGEQFF.

This chain links TRBV2 with TRBJ1-4; tentatively, D is TRBD1 (6 bases). Germline V CDR1 and CDR2: SNHLY, FYNNEI. Trimming stripped 4 bases from V and 7 bases from J, with 16 bases between. There are 15 residues in the CDR3. The CDR3 DNA sequence: TGTGCCAGCAGTGCCTCGGGGGCTCCAGGTGAAAAACTGTTTTTT. Translating gives CASSASGAPGEKLFF. The variable domain in full, with the rest retrieved from reference TRBV2 and TRBJ1-4, is EPEVTQTPSHQVTQMGQEVILRCVPISNHLYFYWYRQILGQKVEFLVSFYNNEISEKSEIFDDQFSVERPDGSNFTLKIRSTKLEDSAMYFCASSASGAPGEKLFFGSGTQLSVL.

The chain links TRBV10-1 to TRBJ1-1, with D possibly being TRBD1 (5 bases). This CDR3 has 14 amino acids. The V end lost 7 bases, the J end lost 2 bases, and 14 bases lay between the germline ends. Germline loops: CDR1 WNHNN, CDR2 SYGVQD (reference sequence). For the CDR3, the DNA is TGCGCCAGCAATCGTGGGACGGCAAACACTGAAGCTTTCTTT. Its translation: CASNRGTANTEAFF.

The chain carries TRBV5-1 and TRBJ1-4, with 9 bases aligning to TRBD1. The ends lost 2 bases at V and 7 bases at J; junction bases unmatched: 15. This CDR3 is 18 amino acids long. Germline CDR1 reads SGHRS; CDR2 reads YFSETQ. The DNA for the CDR3 is TGCGCCAGCAGCTTACAAACCGGGACAGGGTTGGTGTCTGAAAAACTGTTTTTT. This encodes CASSLQTGTGLVSEKLFF.

Concerning this clone: The junction does not match germline at one end; this may be a read error. The rearrangement joins TRBV25-1 to TRBJ1-6, with 9 bases fitting TRBD1. CDR1 is MGHDK, CDR2 SYGVNS, per germline. This CDR3 has 16 residues. DNA for the CDR3: TGTGCCAGCAGTGGGGGGACAGGGAACTATCATTCACCCCTCCACTTT. Translating it yields CASSGGTGNYHSPLHF.

This CDR3 is CASSLKTDYGYTF. CDR3 bases: TGTGCCAGCAGTTTAAAAACTGACTATGGCTACACCTTC. The genes are TRBV27 and TRBJ1-2; D unresolved. The CDR3 totals 13 residues. Trimming shortened V by 2 bases and J by 3 bases, and 7 bases separated the two germline ends. Germline CDR1 and CDR2: MNHEY and SMNVEV (reference sequence).

The chain recombines TRBV6-5 with TRBJ1-4; the D gene is possibly TRBD1 (6 bases). V was shortened by 5 bases and J by 3 bases, with 13 bases between the two germline ends. Germline V gives CDR1 MNHEY, CDR2 SVGAGI. The CDR3 extends over 15 amino acids. The CDR3 spells CASSRSGVSNEKLFF. The CDR3 bases are TGTGCCAGCAGTCGGTCAGGGGTATCTAATGAAAAACTGTTTTTT.

In DNA, the CDR3 is TGCAGTGCTAGAGTGCGGCTCGAGCAGTACTTC. This sequence encodes CSARVRLEQYF. The rearrangement uses TRBV20-1 and TRBJ2-7; D is ambiguous. The length of the CDR3 is 11 residues. Trimming cost V 1 base and J 6 bases, with 7 bases left between them. CDR1 and CDR2 (germline): DFQATT, SNEGSKA (reference sequence).

The gene calls are TRBV7-8 and TRBJ1-2; the match to TRBD1 covers 9 bases. This CDR3 region has 14 residues. After removal of 5 bases from V and 5 bases from J, the junction contained 6 bases not matched to a gene. CDR1 is SGHVS, CDR2 FQNEAQ, per germline. The CDR3 sequence is CASSRGQGWYGYTF. CDR3 nucleotide sequence: TGTGCCAGCAGCCGTGGACAGGGGTGGTATGGCTACACCTTC.

The genes are TRBV19 and TRBJ2-3; D unclear. The CDR3 spans 11 residues. V was trimmed by 5 bases and J by 6 bases, leaving 6 bases between them. Germline V gene data show CDR1 as LNHDA and CDR2 as SQIVND (reference sequence). The CDR3 region is CASSETDTQYF. DNA for the CDR3: TGTGCCAGTAGTGAGACCGATACGCAGTATTTT.